This is a list of T cell receptor beta chains from one sample in a study of early T cells in non-severe SARS-CoV-2 infection. One entry per CDR3 protein results from TCRdb running MiXCR on the 5' RACE reads. Here the sample spans about 33,000 distinct CDR3 sequences, around 4.6% being singletons. The sequencing sample was made of whole blood. Receptors originate from an adult who was a healthcare worker with PCR-confirmed SARS-CoV-2 infection or an uninfected control (not recorded which). CDR3s include the opening cysteine and the closing phenylalanine or tryptophan. D genes are given only for firm matches. Some rows mark clone size as missing; the rest say once, few, many or name a class of expanded clone.

v_gene: TRBV5-1
d_gene: .
j_gene: TRBJ2-3
abundance: .
CDR3aa: CASSLVLTAHVGSDTQYF
CDR3nt: TGCGCCAGCAGCTTGGTTCTGACAGCACACGTCGGGTCAGATACGCAGTATTTT

v_gene: TRBV20-1
d_gene: .
j_gene: TRBJ1-6
abundance: many
CDR3aa: CSAREGSSYNSPLHF
CDR3nt: TGCAGTGCTAGAGAGGGAAGCTCCTATAATTCACCCCTCCACTTT

v_gene: TRBV6-5
d_gene: .
j_gene: TRBJ2-2
abundance: many
CDR3aa: CASSRRDGRAGELFF
CDR3nt: TGTGCCAGCAGTCGTCGGGACGGAAGGGCCGGGGAGCTGTTTTTT

v_gene: TRBV29-1
d_gene: .
j_gene: TRBJ1-1
abundance: few
CDR3aa: CSVEGKYTEAFF
CDR3nt: TGCAGCGTTGAAGGGAAGTACACTGAAGCTTTCTTT

v_gene: TRBV6-6
d_gene: .
j_gene: TRBJ1-1
abundance: many
CDR3aa: CASSYSVENTEAFF
CDR3nt: TGTGCCAGCAGTTATTCGGTAGAAAACACTGAAGCTTTCTTT

v_gene: TRBV7-9
d_gene: .
j_gene: TRBJ2-1
abundance: few
CDR3aa: CASSLAGDNEQFF
CDR3nt: TGTGCCAGCAGCTTGGCCGGAGACAATGAGCAGTTCTTC

v_gene: TRBV4-2
d_gene: .
j_gene: TRBJ1-3
abundance: many
CDR3aa: CASSQVESEFFGNTIYF
CDR3nt: TGTGCCAGCAGCCAAGTTGAGTCAGAATTCTTCGGAAACACCATATATTTT

v_gene: TRBV18
d_gene: .
j_gene: TRBJ1-6
abundance: few
CDR3aa: CASSRLEGTYNTPLHF
CDR3nt: TGTGCCAGCTCCCGCCTTGAGGGGACCTATAATACACCCCTCCACTTT

v_gene: TRBV10-1
d_gene: .
j_gene: TRBJ1-1
abundance: many
CDR3aa: CASSGARVTEAFF
CDR3nt: TGCGCCAGCAGTGGGGCCAGGGTCACTGAAGCTTTCTTT

v_gene: TRBV2
d_gene: .
j_gene: TRBJ2-5
abundance: many
CDR3aa: CASTRGLETQYF
CDR3nt: TGTGCCAGCACCAGAGGGCTGGAGACCCAGTACTTC

v_gene: TRBV4-3
d_gene: .
j_gene: TRBJ2-3
abundance: .
CDR3aa: CASSQEGDGTDTQYF
CDR3nt: TGCGCCAGCAGCCAAGAAGGGGATGGCACAGATACGCAGTATTTT

v_gene: TRBV7-8
d_gene: .
j_gene: TRBJ2-2
abundance: .
CDR3aa: CASSLASQVGELFF
CDR3nt: TGTGCCAGCAGCTTAGCTTCCCAGGTCGGGGAGCTGTTTTTT

v_gene: TRBV11-2
d_gene: .
j_gene: TRBJ1-1
abundance: many
CDR3aa: CASSPGTLSMNTEAFF
CDR3nt: TGTGCCAGCAGCCCTGGGACCCTGAGTATGAACACTGAAGCTTTCTTT

v_gene: TRBV7-9
d_gene: .
j_gene: TRBJ1-2
abundance: many
CDR3aa: CASSHSNRESSYGYTF
CDR3nt: TGTGCCAGCAGCCATTCAAACAGGGAAAGTAGCTACGGCTACACCTTC

v_gene: TRBV7-2
d_gene: .
j_gene: TRBJ1-6
abundance: few
CDR3aa: CASSLVGPPASSYNSPLHF
CDR3nt: TGTGCCAGCAGCTTAGTGGGACCCCCGGCGAGCTCCTATAATTCACCCCTCCACTTT

v_gene: TRBV10-1
d_gene: .
j_gene: TRBJ2-3
abundance: many
CDR3aa: CASSAANDTDTQYF
CDR3nt: TGCGCCAGCAGTGCGGCTAACGACACAGATACGCAGTATTTT

v_gene: TRBV12-3/TRBV12-4
d_gene: .
j_gene: TRBJ2-5
abundance: .
CDR3aa: CASSLAGGPETQYF
CDR3nt: TGTGCCAGCAGTTTAGCGGGGGGGCCGGAGACCCAGTACTTC

v_gene: TRBV3-2
d_gene: .
j_gene: TRBJ1-1
abundance: many
CDR3aa: CASSQAPGGTEAFF
CDR3nt: TGTGCCAGCAGCCAAGCTCCCGGCGGCACTGAAGCTTTCTTT